Given below is one T cell receptor beta chain in context. Its recognized antigen is unknown. No much larger clonotype is one base removed from it; base qualities were not supplied. V and J are truncated by 0 bases and 0 bases respectively, leaving an intervening sequence of 10 bases. Looking up the germline V gene yields CDR1 SGHDT and CDR2 YYEEEE. From the cysteine through the phenylalanine, the CDR3 covers 16 amino acids. The kept DNA is CDR3 alone, 48 bases in frame from the first base. This record belongs to a study of neoadjuvant anti-PD-1 for oral cavity cancer (dated by TCRdb to about 2021). About the full investigation: Before undergoing curative-intent surgical resection, most patients got three to four biweekly nivolumab doses at 3 mg/kg. The parent correlative cohort included roughly 12 patients, with an approximately 33% response rate. Patients who did not progress were given a fourth nivolumab dose at about day 43 and had definitive surgical resection on days 50-56. Under RECIST 1.1, a patient counted as a responder if showing complete response, partial response or stable disease, and as a non-responder if showing progression. Study-wide findings and limitations: Higher pretreatment blood Treg/Th17 ratios correlated with higher pretreatment blood TCRbeta clonality and lower post-treatment tumor TCRbeta clonality. After neoadjuvant nivolumab, significantly higher T cell clonality (Gini index) was found within PBMCs in non-responders than in responders. The TCR analyses had only three patients in each response group, and the authors called for validation in larger cohorts.

For deep sequencing of PBMC libraries, mostly 450 to 500 ng of input genomic DNA was used, and six replicates were run per sample. Following the manufacturer's instructions, the team built TCRbeta libraries using the immunoSEQ hsTCRbeta kit. The finished libraries were brought together in one pool at roughly 3 nM, which was then read using an Illumina NovaSeq 6000 S4 flow cell. From the authors' description of their analysis: The immunoSEQ Analyzer was used for raw data preprocessing and quality control. The analysis was restricted to productive rearrangements, with each unique CDR3 amino acid sequence defining a clonotype. Repertoire clonality was estimated as the Gini-Simpson index, computed with the R package tcR. Student's t test was used to compare Gini indices, while Pearson correlation assessed associations with tumor size change. The clones in this table, taken by TCRdb from immuneACCESS, are in-frame only. Not every clone is retained; where verified, under half of the shortfall comes from an unresolved V gene, and the cause of the rest is unknown. V, J and clone size are taken as reported in that table, and D and trimming were inferred from the DNA itself. Across this sample there are fewer than 90,000 clones, with 84% seen only once. Around 3.1% of the sample is taken by the ten largest.

Sample time point, as interpreted from the label and publication: before neoadjuvant nivolumab. Patients were newly diagnosed with stage II-IVA oral cavity squamous cell carcinoma and had received no prior systemic or radiation treatment. The cohort was composed of patients with HPV-negative, locally advanced oral cavity squamous cell carcinoma. Peripheral blood mononuclear cells were analyzed directly, without maintenance or expansion in culture. The samples were obtained from a longitudinal correlative study of a single-arm phase II trial testing neoadjuvant nivolumab in oral cavity squamous cell carcinoma. Subject-matched pre- and post-treatment PBMCs and tumors from three responders and three non-responders underwent genomic DNA-based TCRbeta sequencing. Peripheral blood mononuclear cells were drawn once before nivolumab treatment and a second time after treatment, when surgery took place. The Maxwell RSC DNA from Cells kit was used to isolate genomic DNA from PBMCs.

The sequencing used PBMCs, collected before nivolumab (anti-PD-1) treatment. This receptor was identified in a person between 35 and 79 years old with oral cavity squamous cell carcinoma. The rearrangement combines TRBV5-6 with TRBJ1-5; TRBD1 is a weak D gene call, 5 bases matching. The DNA sequence is TGTGCCAGCAGCTTGGGCCAGGGCCGTAGCAATCAGCCCCAGCATTTT. It specifies CASSLGQGRSNQPQHF.